The entry that follows covers one TCR beta chain sequence. This sample was taken from a study of T cells in Graves' hyperthyroidism and ophthalmopathy. Germline loops: CDR1 SGDLS, CDR2 YYNGEE. Trimming left V 4 bases short and J 8 bases short, with 14 bases between. The CDR3 contains 13 residues. Template material for amplifying TCR beta CDR3 regions consisted of RNA transcripts. When the TCR CDR3 underwent first-round RT-PCR, the HTBI primer set was used. Using its own MiXCR run on the multiplex PCR reads, TCRdb lists one record per CDR3 protein. The profile shows around 430,000 distinct CDR3 sequences, approximately 15% of them singletons. Exclusions: uncontrolled infection, other autoimmune disease, pregnancy, lactation. PBMCs were obtained from approximately 10 ml fresh peripheral blood.

What was sequenced was blood. This chain joins TRBV9 and TRBJ2-3; maybe TRBD2 (6 bases). The clonotype comes from a woman aged 25 to 39 with Graves' hyperthyroidism. The chain's CDR3 is CASSSATSITQYF. CDR3 coding DNA: TGTGCCAGCAGCTCAGCGACTAGTATTACGCAGTATTTT.